This T cell receptor (beta chain) was identified during a study of Graves' ophthalmopathy and Graves' hyperthyroidism. Across the whole study: Peripheral blood sampling occurred at initial diagnosis, before any treatment. General study findings and limits: Blood contained most expanded thyroid clonotypes exceeding 0.001 frequency.

This clonotype was seen repeatedly, ten times or more. Its antigen is still unknown. Every ophthalmopathy donor presented moderate-to-severe activity, CAS ≥3, NOSPECS ≥4 and duration under 3 months. PBMCs were isolated by Ficoll-Paque density gradient centrifugation, using over 9.5 ml of fresh peripheral blood as the starting material. The CDR3 is 15 residues long. CDR1 and CDR2 from the germline V gene are SNHLY and FYNNEI. V lost 6 bases to trimming and J lost 6 bases; unmatched junction nucleotides: 11. RNA served as the template for amplifying TCR beta CDR3 regions. HTBI primers were employed in first-round RT-PCR, then a second-round multiplex PCR followed. TCRdb recomputed calls from the multiplex PCR reads with MiXCR, one row per CDR3 protein. The table shows tens of thousands of distinct CDR3 sequences, with 45% to 55% occurring only once.

This clonotype was sampled from an adult woman with Graves' ophthalmopathy. Sequenced sample: peripheral blood. V is TRBV2 and J is TRBJ2-3, with TRBD2 matching 8 bases. This CDR3 is CASRASGGPADTQYF. The DNA of the CDR3 is TGTGCCAGCAGGGCCTCGGGGGGGCCCGCCGATACGCAGTATTTT.